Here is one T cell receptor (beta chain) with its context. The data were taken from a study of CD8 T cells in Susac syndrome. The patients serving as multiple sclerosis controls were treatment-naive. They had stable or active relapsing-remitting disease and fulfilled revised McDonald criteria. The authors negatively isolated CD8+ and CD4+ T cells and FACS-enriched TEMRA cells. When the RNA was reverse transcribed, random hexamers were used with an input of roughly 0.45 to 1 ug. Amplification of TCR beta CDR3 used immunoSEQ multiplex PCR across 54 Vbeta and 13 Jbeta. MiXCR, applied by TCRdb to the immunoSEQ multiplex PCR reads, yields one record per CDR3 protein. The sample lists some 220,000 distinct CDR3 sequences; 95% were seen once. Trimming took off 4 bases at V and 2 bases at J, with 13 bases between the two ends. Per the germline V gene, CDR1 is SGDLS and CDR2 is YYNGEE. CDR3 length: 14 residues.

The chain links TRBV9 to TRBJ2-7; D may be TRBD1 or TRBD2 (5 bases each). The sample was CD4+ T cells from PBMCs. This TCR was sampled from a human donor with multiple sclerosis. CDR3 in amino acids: CASSRGSLPYEQYF. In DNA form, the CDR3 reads TGTGCCAGCAGCCGGGGCTCGCTCCCCTACGAGCAGTACTTC.